This TCR beta chain derives from a study of blood T cell repertoires in COVID-19. Overall study: Samples representing acute and convalescent COVID-19 were sourced from the United States, Italy and Spain.

Authors' processing steps: Estimation of nucleated cell counts was performed using reference gene primer amplification. Sequenced by immunoSEQ multiplex PCR; TCRdb stores in-frame clones only, minus some. The DNA gave D and trimming, while V, J and clone size come from that table. The sample consists of around 200,000 clones, approximately 79% of them appearing once. V gave up 4 bases and J gave up 7 bases; unmatched junction bases: 9. CDR3 length: 15 amino acids. Germline CDR1 SGHDT, CDR2 YYEEEE. This receptor was identified in a woman in her fifties or sixties with acute or convalescent COVID-19. Sequenced material: peripheral blood. The V call is TRBV5-6, the J call TRBJ1-5; 9 bases line up with TRBD1. CDR3 sequence: CASSAGQGVEQPQHF. The CDR3, as DNA: TGTGCCAGCAGCGCGGGACAGGGTGTGGAGCAGCCCCAGCATTTT.